Sequencing of this T cell receptor beta chain was carried out in a study of cytomegalovirus exposure and HLA in healthy donors (dated by TCRdb to the late 2010s). For the study in its entirety: In an earlier analysis of several hundred of the donors, under 300 Gb of sequence data and approximately 100 million unique TCR beta sequences from roughly 180 million T cells were reported. Around 320 gigabases of sequencing data and tens of millions of unique TCR sequences were included in an early release covering 500 to 750 HLA-typed donors. A later genetic analysis used genome-wide SNP genotypes for about 65% of the roughly 670 donors, treating that subset as a discovery cohort. Donor age, sex, ethnicity and CMV serostatus were compiled alongside the repertoire data. In the later analysis, no new phenotypic data were used to find candidate immune exposures; instead, reliance was placed on TCR beta sequences and their occurrence across donors. All discovery cohort repertoires had been generated on a single sequencing platform. In addition to the first cohort of approximately 670 subjects, a separate validation cohort of some 120 different subjects was used. On average, about 200,000 unique TCR beta nucleotide sequences were sequenced per donor among a few hundred genotyped donors of the cohort, with 15% to 20% of those sequences being non-productive. Because of strong linkage in the cohort, 4 to 6 DR-DQ haplotypes were treated as single units for association and clustering. In a later analysis, previously published TCR beta repertoires from 550 to 700 donors were re-analyzed and high-resolution HLA genotyping was added so that TCR occurrence patterns could be studied. High-throughput TCR immunosequencing, statistical association of individual TCRs with disease status, and machine learning were combined to predict cytomegalovirus infection status. The number of typed donors differed by locus: about 620-640 for A, B, C, DRB1 and DQB1; some 500 for DQA1; around 610 for DPA1; and 400 to 480 for DPB1. Class I and class II HLA loci were covered by the typing at four-digit resolution. An earlier analysis of 500 to 750 of the donors applied high-throughput TCR beta sequencing to assess whether each TCR beta V gene segment acted as functional or pseudogenic. The study used immunosequencing to profile the T cell repertoires of around 600 subjects and linked those repertoires to cytomegalovirus serostatus. Among the roughly 400 genotyped donors, under 90% belonged to the genetic ancestry cluster associated with self-reported Caucasian donors. The study aimed to test whether signatures of past pathogen exposure could be identified by cataloging public T cell receptors.

The method was the immunoSEQ multiplex PCR assay. The multiplex PCR relied on a mix of 60 forward primers for TCR Vbeta segments and 13 reverse primers for TCR Jbeta segments. Amplification of the CDR3 region of rearranged TCR beta genes was performed with a multiplex PCR assay on genomic DNA. The Illumina HiSeq System was used to sequence the amplified TCR beta libraries as 87-base-pair reads. Under the source paper's analysis protocol: Across the 670 or so repertoires, a later analysis counted 78 million or so unique TCR beta chains, around 10 million of which were shared by at least two donors. To remove PCR and sequencing errors, raw reads were error-corrected and collapsed into unique sequences using a nearest-neighbor algorithm that merged closely related sequences. CDR3 sequences were aligned to IMGT reference sequences to assign V, D and J gene segments. For a sequence to be retained, a match of at least six nucleotides to both a V gene segment and a J gene segment was required. A rearrangement was called productive if the CDR3 had no stop codons and remained in frame with V and J, and every other rearrangement was called non-productive. Following IMGT convention, CDR3 was defined as the stretch from the second conserved V-encoded cysteine to the conserved J-encoded phenylalanine. The earlier analysis of a few hundred of the donors excluded any sequence lacking an unambiguous match to a single V gene segment. In an earlier analysis of several hundred of the donors, V segments were called functional above 56.7% productive rearrangements and were called segregating when the between-donor standard deviation exceeded 5%. To diagnose cytomegalovirus status from the catalog of TCR beta chain sequences, a statistical classification framework was built. V and J gene assignment, in a later analysis, came from comparing TCR nucleotide sequences with IMGT/GENE-DB human TR gene sequences. A later analysis assigned CDR3 sequences and most-parsimonious VDJ recombination scenarios with the TCRdist pipeline. In a later analysis, each TCR beta chain was defined by its CDR3 amino acid sequence together with its V-gene family, and reads lacking a unique V-gene family were excluded. As a way to deal with suspected cross-contamination and a sequencing artifact, a later analysis dropped under 600 nucleotide sequences that were highly shared and had low generation probability. For each public chain, a later analysis derived a clonal expansion index from normalized ranks of inferred template counts within each repertoire. In a later analysis, generation probabilities were computed using a VDJ recombination model fitted to out-of-frame rearrangements, and the results were checked against IGoR. In a later analysis, TCR-TCR, TCR-HLA and TCR-CMV co-occurrence was scored with hypergeometric tests, and a repertoire-size bias correction was applied to TCR pairs. To estimate false discovery rates, a later analysis permuted the HLA or CMV assignments 20 times. In a later analysis, co-occurring TCRs were grouped with DBSCAN, and TCRdist sequence similarity was added when clustering was performed within HLA-allele-positive subsets. Repertoires with fewer than 30,000 or more than 120,000 public chains, plus five repertoires with anomalous nucleotide sharing, were excluded from co-occurrence clustering. TCRdb took over this immuneACCESS table, retaining in-frame rearrangements with V and J assigned. Such tables are incomplete; in checked studies, under half of the missing clones stem from an unresolved V gene, and the remainder is unexplained. D and trimming come from the DNA, and the V and J calls and clone size come from that table. The sample has around 140,000 clones on record, 80% of them singletons. The biggest ten clones account for roughly 4.7% of the sample.

The full study reports these points: A later genetic analysis reported fewer N-insertions in productive TCRs among donors in an Asian-associated ancestry cluster than the approximately 700-donor mean. In vitro tests confirmed that three of the cytomegalovirus-associated TCR beta chains recognize cytomegalovirus antigens. A further reported finding was that TCR beta sequences accurately predicted the HLA-A and HLA-B alleles for most subjects in the first cohort. In a later analysis, the rate of TCR association differed among HLA loci, with DRB1 alleles having the most associated TCRs and HLA-C alleles having the fewest. In a later analysis, several top co-occurrence clusters were reported to appear linked to parvovirus B19, influenza, CMV and Epstein-Barr virus. Only TCR beta chains were sequenced in this cohort, and the absence of alpha or paired-chain data limited detectable features. Linkage disequilibrium might explain the correlated functional status among segregating V segments, but an unknown experimental factor could not be excluded. An earlier analysis of 587 of the donors showed that most TCR beta V segments appeared in productive rearrangements either about 90% or about 30% of the time, which broadly matched IMGT annotations. A total of fewer than 200 TCR beta chains were listed by the study as associated with cytomegalovirus. The 87-base-pair reads could not distinguish some IMGT-functional V segments, including TRBV6-2 and TRBV6-3, so those segments were excluded. A later analysis found that HLA-associated TCR beta chains were more clonally expanded and had lower generation probabilities than equally common non-associated chains. Sequencing depth was assumed to be roughly uniform across donors in the presence/absence analyses, though that assumption may not hold. V-gene and J-gene trimming of TCR beta chains was associated with a missense DCLRE1C variant in a later genetic analysis, and the association was replicated in an independent cohort. In both the original and validation cohorts, the classifier was reported to diagnose cytomegalovirus status with high specificity and sensitivity. Because counts were too low, roughly 17 rarely observed V segments, including chromosome 9 orphons, were left out of the earlier analysis of 587 of the donors. The sequencing pipeline was judged likely to have produced a cluster of highly shared sequence variants as a technical artifact. Strong co-occurrence of HLA alleles, especially DR and DQ, made assigning TCR associations to individual alleles difficult. The authors suggested that the approach could potentially be generalized to other disease states and immunological phenotypes. A later analysis associated 17,000 or so TCR beta sequences with specific HLA alleles at a false discovery rate of 0.05. Most CMV-associated TCR beta chains appeared to be HLA-restricted in a later analysis, and the HLA associations seemed to be driven largely by CMV exposure. CMV serostatus was the only immune exposure information available for the cohort. Most TCR sequences were seen in very few donors, while some public TCRs were found in many individuals. HLA typing was unavailable for some donors at each locus, so association tests used only the typed subset.

The cohort was made up of under 800 healthy bone marrow donors. Cohort members were all nominally healthy when sampled, although unrecorded immune exposures were likely present. The donor tested CMV seronegative, placing the donor among the 350 to 400 seronegative members of the cohort. A peripheral blood sample was provided by each donor, and peripheral blood mononuclear cells were used for TCR beta sequencing. The Qiagen DNeasy Blood Extraction Kit was used to extract genomic DNA from the blood cell samples. Reading from cysteine to phenylalanine, the CDR3 counts 17 amino acids. Of the read, only the CDR3 DNA is kept; its 51 bases are in frame from base 1. Here V drops 0 bases and J drops 2 bases, and the junction holds 2 bases not matched to any gene. Via the germline V gene, CDR1 is LGHNA and CDR2 YNFKEQ. As to this clone: What antigen it recognizes has not been identified. The sample holds no much larger clone one base away, and base qualities are not on file.

This chain joins TRBV4-2 to TRBJ2-3; 13 of the junction bases match TRBD2. This clonotype was obtained from a man aged 35 to 55 in good health and CMV-seronegative. Material for sequencing was PBMCs. The DNA sequence is TGTGCCAGCAGCCAAGACGGACTAGCGGGGGACACAGATACGCAGTATTTT. Its coded protein is CASSQDGLAGDTDTQYF.